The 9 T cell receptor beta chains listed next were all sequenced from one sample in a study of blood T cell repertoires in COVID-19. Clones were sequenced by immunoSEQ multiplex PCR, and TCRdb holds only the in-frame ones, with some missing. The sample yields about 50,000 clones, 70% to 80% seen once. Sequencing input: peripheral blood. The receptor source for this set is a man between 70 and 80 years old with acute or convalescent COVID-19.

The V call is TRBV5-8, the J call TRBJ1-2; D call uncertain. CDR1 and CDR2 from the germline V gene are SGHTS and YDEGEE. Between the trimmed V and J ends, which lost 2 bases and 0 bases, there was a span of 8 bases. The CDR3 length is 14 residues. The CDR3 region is CASSFGTANYGYTF. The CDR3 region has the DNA TGTGCCAGCAGCTTTGGAACAGCTAACTATGGCTACACCTTC.

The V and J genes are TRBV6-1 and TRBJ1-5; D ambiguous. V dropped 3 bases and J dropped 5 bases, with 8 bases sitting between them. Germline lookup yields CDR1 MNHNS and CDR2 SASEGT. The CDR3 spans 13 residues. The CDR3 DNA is TGTGCCAGCAGTGACGGGTCCCATCAGCCCCAGCATTTT. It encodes CASSDGSHQPQHF.

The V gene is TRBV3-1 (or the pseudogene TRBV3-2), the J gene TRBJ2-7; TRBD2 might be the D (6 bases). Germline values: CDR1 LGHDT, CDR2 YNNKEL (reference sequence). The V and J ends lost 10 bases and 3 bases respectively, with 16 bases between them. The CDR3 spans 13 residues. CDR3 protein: CAIGSSDRYEQYF. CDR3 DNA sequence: TGTGCCATCGGGAGTTCAGACCGCTACGAGCAGTACTTC.

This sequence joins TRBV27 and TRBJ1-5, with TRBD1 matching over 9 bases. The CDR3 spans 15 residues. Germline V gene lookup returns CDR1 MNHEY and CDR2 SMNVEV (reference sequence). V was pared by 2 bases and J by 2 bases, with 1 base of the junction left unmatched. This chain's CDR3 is CASSLGTGRNQPQHF. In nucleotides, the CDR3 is TGTGCCAGCAGTTTAGGGACAGGGCGCAATCAGCCCCAGCATTTT.

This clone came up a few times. The CDR3 loop reads CASSLGGDGEQYF. In nucleotides, the CDR3 is TGTGCCAGCAGTTTGGGGGGTGACGGCGAGCAGTACTTC. V and J are TRBV28 and TRBJ2-7, with D tentatively TRBD2 (6 bases). V lost 3 bases and J 6 bases, leaving 12 bases between the germline ends. The CDR3 runs to 13 residues. The germline gives CDR1 MDHEN, CDR2 SYDVKM. The whole variable domain, remainder taken from reference TRBV28 and TRBJ2-7, is DVKVTQSSRYLVKRTGEKVFLECVQDMDHENMFWYRQDPGLGLRLIYFSYDVKMKEKGDIPEGYSVSREKKERFSLILESASTNQTSMYLCASSLGGDGEQYFGPGTRLTVT.

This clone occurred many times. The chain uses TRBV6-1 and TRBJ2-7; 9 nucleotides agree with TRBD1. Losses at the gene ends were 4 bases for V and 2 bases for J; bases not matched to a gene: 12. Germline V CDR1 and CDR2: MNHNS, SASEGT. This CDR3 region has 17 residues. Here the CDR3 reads CASSVPPGQGQAYEQYF. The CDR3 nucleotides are TGTGCCAGCAGTGTCCCACCCGGACAGGGGCAGGCCTACGAGCAGTACTTC.

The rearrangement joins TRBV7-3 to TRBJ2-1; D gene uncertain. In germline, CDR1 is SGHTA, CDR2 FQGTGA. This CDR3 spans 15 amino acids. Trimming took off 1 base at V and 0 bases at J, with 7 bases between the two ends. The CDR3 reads CASSLSPSSYNEQFF. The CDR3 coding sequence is TGTGCCAGCAGCTTAAGCCCGAGCTCCTACAATGAGCAGTTCTTC. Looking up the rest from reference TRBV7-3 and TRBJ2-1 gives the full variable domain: GAGVSQTPSNKVTEKGKYVELRCDPISGHTALYWYRQSLGQGPEFLIYFQGTGAADDSGLPNDRFFAVRPEGSVSTLKIQRTERGDSAVYLCASSLSPSSYNEQFFGPGTRLTVL.

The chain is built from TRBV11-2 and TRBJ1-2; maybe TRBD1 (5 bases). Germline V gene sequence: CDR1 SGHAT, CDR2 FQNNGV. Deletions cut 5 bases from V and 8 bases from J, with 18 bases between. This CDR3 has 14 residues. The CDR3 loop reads CASSPPGVYRGYTF. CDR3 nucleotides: TGTGCCAGCAGCCCCCCGGGGGTTTATAGGGGCTACACCTTC.

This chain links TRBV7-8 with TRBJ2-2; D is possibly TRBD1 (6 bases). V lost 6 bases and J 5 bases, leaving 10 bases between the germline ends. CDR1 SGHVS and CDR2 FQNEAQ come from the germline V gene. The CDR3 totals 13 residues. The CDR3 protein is CASSLGQTGELFF. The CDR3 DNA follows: TGTGCCAGCAGTCTTGGACAGACCGGGGAGCTGTTTTTT.